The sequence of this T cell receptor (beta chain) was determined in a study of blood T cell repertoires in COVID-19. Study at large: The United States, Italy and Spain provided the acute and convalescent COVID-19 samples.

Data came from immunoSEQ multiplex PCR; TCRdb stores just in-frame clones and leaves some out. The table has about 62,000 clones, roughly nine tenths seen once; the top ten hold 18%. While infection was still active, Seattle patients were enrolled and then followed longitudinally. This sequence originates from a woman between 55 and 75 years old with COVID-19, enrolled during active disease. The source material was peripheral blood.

CDR3 loop: CASSPTAAGGSYNEQFF. CDR3 bases: TGTGCCAGCAGCCCGACCGCCGCGGGAGGCTCCTACAATGAGCAGTTCTTC. The chain employs TRBV3-1 (or the pseudogene TRBV3-2) and TRBJ2-1; 8 bases map to TRBD2. The germline V gene encodes CDR1 LGHDT and CDR2 YNNKEL (reference sequence). The CDR3 is made up of 17 amino acids. After removal of 4 bases from V and 0 bases from J, the junction contained 8 bases not matched to a gene.